A selection of T cell receptor beta chains follows, all from one sample in a study of cytomegalovirus exposure and HLA in healthy donors. Only in-frame clones appear in the TCRdb table, and some are missing; sequencing was by immunoSEQ multiplex PCR. The data hold under 200,000 clones, with about four fifths observed a single time. The specimen sequenced was PBMCs. Receptors originate from a woman aged 30 to 39 in good health and CMV-seropositive. The CDR3 runs from the conserved cysteine through the conserved F or W. D genes are given only for firm matches. The size entry is marked missing in some rows and otherwise reads once, few, many or a size class.

d_call: TRBD1; clone_size: NA; v_call: TRBV4-3; j_call: TRBJ2-7; cdr3_aa: CASSQDPGQGLYEQYF; cdr3_nt: TGCGCCAGCAGCCAAGACCCGGGACAGGGGTTATACGAGCAGTACTTC
d_call: NA; clone_size: NA; v_call: TRBV9; j_call: TRBJ1-2; cdr3_aa: CASSGTQNYGYTF; cdr3_nt: TGTGCCAGCAGCGGCACACAGAACTATGGCTACACCTTC
d_call: NA; clone_size: NA; v_call: TRBV4-1; j_call: TRBJ2-1; cdr3_aa: CASSHLESSYNEQFF; cdr3_nt: TGCGCCAGCAGCCATCTTGAGAGCTCCTACAATGAGCAGTTCTTC
d_call: NA; clone_size: NA; v_call: TRBV4-1; j_call: TRBJ1-1; cdr3_aa: CASSRPDSLNTEAFF; cdr3_nt: TGCGCCAGCAGCCGCCCGGACAGCTTGAACACTGAAGCTTTCTTT
d_call: NA; clone_size: few; v_call: TRBV6-5; j_call: TRBJ1-2; cdr3_aa: CASSLTVFDYGYTF; cdr3_nt: TGTGCCAGCAGTTTGACAGTTTTCGACTATGGCTACACCTTC
d_call: TRBD2; clone_size: NA; v_call: TRBV11-2; j_call: TRBJ2-3; cdr3_aa: CASSLVALPLAGLNF; cdr3_nt: TGTGCCAGCAGCTTAGTTGCATTACCCCTAGCGGGACTTAACTTT
d_call: TRBD1; clone_size: once; v_call: TRBV11-2; j_call: TRBJ1-6; cdr3_aa: CASSLGGQELNSPLHF; cdr3_nt: TGTGCCAGCAGCTTAGGAGGACAGGAACTTAATTCACCCCTCCACTTT
d_call: TRBD1; clone_size: NA; v_call: TRBV4-3; j_call: TRBJ2-7; cdr3_aa: CASSQDQDRGTFGAYEQYF; cdr3_nt: TGCGCCAGCAGCCAAGATCAGGACAGGGGAACGTTTGGGGCCTACGAGCAGTACTTC
d_call: TRBD2; clone_size: NA; v_call: TRBV6-6; j_call: TRBJ2-3; cdr3_aa: CASSSRLAGGTDTQYF; cdr3_nt: TGTGCCAGCAGTTCTCGGCTAGCGGGAGGCACAGATACGCAGTATTTT
d_call: TRBD2; clone_size: NA; v_call: TRBV27; j_call: TRBJ2-2; cdr3_aa: CASSLTPGGRAGELFF; cdr3_nt: TGTGCCAGCAGTTTAACCCCGGGGGGGAGGGCCGGGGAGCTGTTTTTT
d_call: NA; clone_size: NA; v_call: TRBV5-1; j_call: TRBJ2-1; cdr3_aa: CASSLETYNEQFF; cdr3_nt: TGCGCCAGCAGCTTGGAGACTTACAATGAGCAGTTCTTC
d_call: NA; clone_size: NA; v_call: TRBV15; j_call: TRBJ2-7; cdr3_aa: CATSRGGPDYEQYF; cdr3_nt: TGTGCCACCAGCAGAGGGGGCCCCGACTACGAGCAGTACTTC
d_call: NA; clone_size: NA; v_call: TRBV5-1; j_call: TRBJ2-1; cdr3_aa: CASSLVGSSEQFF; cdr3_nt: TGCGCCAGCAGCTTGGTGGGCTCGAGTGAGCAGTTCTTC
d_call: TRBD1; clone_size: NA; v_call: TRBV5-1; j_call: TRBJ1-1; cdr3_aa: CASSPRQGAGNTEAFF; cdr3_nt: TGCGCCAGCAGCCCGAGACAGGGGGCTGGGAACACTGAAGCTTTCTTT
d_call: NA; clone_size: NA; v_call: TRBV7-7; j_call: TRBJ2-2; cdr3_aa: CASSLAGVKTGELFF; cdr3_nt: TGTGCTAGCAGCTTGGCAGGGGTCAAGACCGGGGAGCTGTTTTTT
d_call: NA; clone_size: NA; v_call: TRBV5-1; j_call: TRBJ2-7; cdr3_aa: CASSLGPLQGGAYEQYF; cdr3_nt: TGCGCCAGCAGCTTGGGCCCCCTCCAGGGAGGTGCCTACGAGCAGTACTTC
d_call: TRBD2; clone_size: NA; v_call: TRBV15; j_call: TRBJ2-3; cdr3_aa: CATSRDMSGGADTQYF; cdr3_nt: TGTGCCACCAGCAGAGATATGAGCGGGGGGGCAGATACGCAGTATTTT
d_call: TRBD1; clone_size: few; v_call: TRBV10-3; j_call: TRBJ1-1; cdr3_aa: CAISDTGVGTEAFF; cdr3_nt: TGTGCCATCAGCGACACAGGGGTTGGAACTGAAGCTTTCTTT
d_call: NA; clone_size: NA; v_call: TRBV2; j_call: TRBJ2-7; cdr3_aa: CASREFPDSLSYEQYF; cdr3_nt: TGTGCCAGCAGAGAGTTTCCGGACAGCCTATCCTACGAGCAGTACTTC
d_call: NA; clone_size: NA; v_call: TRBV4-2; j_call: TRBJ2-7; cdr3_aa: CASSQARRLDEQYF; cdr3_nt: TGTGCCAGCAGCCAAGCCAGGCGCCTGGACGAGCAGTACTTC
d_call: NA; clone_size: NA; v_call: TRBV6-5; j_call: TRBJ2-7; cdr3_aa: CASSLTSSYEQYF; cdr3_nt: TGTGCCAGCAGTCTGACTAGCTCCTACGAGCAGTACTTC
d_call: TRBD2; clone_size: NA; v_call: TRBV7-2; j_call: TRBJ2-7; cdr3_aa: CASSLGGVYEQYF; cdr3_nt: TGTGCCAGCAGCTTGGGAGGGGTTTACGAGCAGTACTTC
d_call: NA; clone_size: NA; v_call: TRBV7-9; j_call: TRBJ2-1; cdr3_aa: CASSGVVVIGVVDEQFF; cdr3_nt: TGTGCCAGCAGCGGAGTGGTGGTGATCGGGGTCGTAGATGAGCAGTTCTTC
d_call: NA; clone_size: once; v_call: TRBV7-6; j_call: TRBJ2-2; cdr3_aa: CASSLDGPGTGELFF; cdr3_nt: TGTGCCAGCAGCTTAGACGGGCCGGGGACCGGGGAGCTGTTTTTT
d_call: NA; clone_size: NA; v_call: TRBV2; j_call: TRBJ1-5; cdr3_aa: CASTGNNQPQHF; cdr3_nt: TGTGCCAGTACAGGTAATAATCAGCCCCAGCATTTT
d_call: TRBD1; clone_size: few; v_call: TRBV28; j_call: TRBJ1-1; cdr3_aa: CASERDRQGEAFF; cdr3_nt: TGTGCCAGCGAAAGGGACAGGCAAGGGGAAGCTTTCTTT
d_call: TRBD2; clone_size: NA; v_call: TRBV9; j_call: TRBJ2-2; cdr3_aa: CASSVESGTNTGELFF; cdr3_nt: TGTGCCAGCAGCGTAGAAAGCGGGACGAACACCGGGGAGCTGTTTTTT
d_call: TRBD2; clone_size: NA; v_call: TRBV11-1; j_call: TRBJ2-5; cdr3_aa: CASSLQAAGMGETQYF; cdr3_nt: TGTGCCAGCAGCTTACAAGCAGCGGGGATGGGGGAGACCCAGTACTTC
d_call: NA; clone_size: NA; v_call: TRBV10-3; j_call: TRBJ1-1; cdr3_aa: CAISGTALPEAFF; cdr3_nt: TGTGCCATCAGTGGTACAGCCCTGCCTGAAGCTTTCTTT
d_call: TRBD1; clone_size: NA; v_call: TRBV27; j_call: TRBJ2-7; cdr3_aa: CASSFRDRGRLGQYF; cdr3_nt: TGTGCCAGCAGTTTCCGGGACAGGGGGCGCTTGGGGCAGTACTTC
d_call: NA; clone_size: NA; v_call: TRBV5-6; j_call: TRBJ1-2; cdr3_aa: CASKPQGHDYGYTF; cdr3_nt: TGTGCCAGCAAACCACAGGGACATGACTATGGCTACACCTTC
d_call: TRBD2; clone_size: NA; v_call: TRBV25-1; j_call: TRBJ2-3; cdr3_aa: CASSGGGPVGDTQYF; cdr3_nt: TGTGCCAGCAGTGGGGGGGGACCTGTGGGAGATACGCAGTATTTT
d_call: TRBD2; clone_size: NA; v_call: TRBV15; j_call: TRBJ2-5; cdr3_aa: CATSRPSGKLRETQYF; cdr3_nt: TGTGCCACCAGCAGACCGAGCGGGAAACTCCGGGAGACCCAGTACTTC
d_call: NA; clone_size: few; v_call: TRBV19; j_call: TRBJ1-3; cdr3_aa: CASASRVKSGNTIYF; cdr3_nt: TGTGCCAGTGCGAGCAGGGTCAAGTCTGGAAACACCATATATTTT
d_call: NA; clone_size: NA; v_call: TRBV12-5; j_call: TRBJ2-1; cdr3_aa: CASGNVQGNEQFF; cdr3_nt: TGTGCTAGTGGCAATGTACAGGGCAATGAGCAGTTCTTC
d_call: NA; clone_size: NA; v_call: TRBV7-6; j_call: TRBJ2-1; cdr3_aa: CASSPGMGSYNEQFF; cdr3_nt: TGTGCCAGCAGCCCAGGTATGGGGAGTTACAATGAGCAGTTCTTC
d_call: TRBD2; clone_size: few; v_call: TRBV28; j_call: TRBJ2-7; cdr3_aa: CASTMGGRAYEQYF; cdr3_nt: TGTGCCAGCACCATGGGAGGGAGGGCCTACGAGCAGTACTTC
d_call: NA; clone_size: NA; v_call: TRBV6-6; j_call: TRBJ2-1; cdr3_aa: CASTLLGASYNEQFF; cdr3_nt: TGTGCCAGCACCCTATTGGGGGCTAGCTACAATGAGCAGTTCTTC
d_call: TRBD1; clone_size: NA; v_call: TRBV7-7; j_call: TRBJ2-3; cdr3_aa: CASSLTGADTDTQYF; cdr3_nt: TGTGCTAGCAGCTTAACAGGGGCCGACACAGATACGCAGTATTTT
d_call: TRBD2; clone_size: NA; v_call: TRBV5-1; j_call: TRBJ2-4; cdr3_aa: CASSRGPQTSGSLDIQYF; cdr3_nt: TGCGCCAGCAGCCGTGGTCCCCAAACTAGCGGGAGTCTTGACATTCAGTACTTC
d_call: NA; clone_size: NA; v_call: TRBV10-1; j_call: TRBJ2-2; cdr3_aa: CASMRDTTGELFF; cdr3_nt: TGCGCCAGCATGCGGGATACCACCGGGGAGCTGTTTTTT
d_call: NA; clone_size: NA; v_call: TRBV9; j_call: TRBJ2-1; cdr3_aa: CASSPQAGRTYNEQFF; cdr3_nt: TGTGCCAGCAGCCCCCAAGCGGGCAGGACCTATAATGAGCAGTTCTTC
d_call: TRBD1; clone_size: once; v_call: TRBV6-6; j_call: TRBJ1-2; cdr3_aa: CASSQRQGCGYTF; cdr3_nt: TGTGCCAGCAGCCAAAGACAGGGGTGCGGCTACACCTTC
d_call: TRBD1; clone_size: few; v_call: TRBV5-1; j_call: TRBJ2-1; cdr3_aa: CASSLTGTGDNEQFF; cdr3_nt: TGCGCCAGCAGCTTGACCGGGACAGGGGACAATGAGCAGTTCTTC